The rows below give T cell receptor beta chains drawn from one sample of a study of cytomegalovirus exposure and HLA in healthy donors. Clones were sequenced by immunoSEQ multiplex PCR, and TCRdb holds only the in-frame ones, with some missing. The sample records about 170,000 clones, about 85% being singletons. Sequenced sample: PBMCs. These receptors were taken from a boy aged 2 to 10 in good health and CMV-seronegative. The CDR3 runs from the conserved cysteine through the conserved F or W. A D gene is named only where the DNA matches it firmly.

CDR3 length	V gene	J gene	D gene	CDR3 DNA	CDR3 protein
10	TRBV20-1	TRBJ1-2	.	TGCAGTGTTACAGGCTATGGCTACACCTTC	CSVTGYGYTF
14	TRBV27	TRBJ2-1	.	TGTGCCAGCTTCTCACCGGGATCAAGGAATGAGCAGTTCTTC	CASFSPGSRNEQFF
15	TRBV19	TRBJ1-5	.	TGTGCCAGTAGGCGGACGGAAGGTGGGGCCTGGGCCCAGCATTTT	CASRRTEGGAWAQHF
15	TRBV11-2	TRBJ1-6	.	TGTGCCAGCAGCTCCACCGAAGGGAGGGATTCACCCCTCCACTTT	CASSSTEGRDSPLHF
18	TRBV7-9	TRBJ2-3	TRBD1	TGTGCCAGCAGCGGGGGACCTTCCCCCCAGGGGGGCACAGATACGCAGTATTTT	CASSGGPSPQGGTDTQYF
15	TRBV9	TRBJ1-4	TRBD1	TGTGCCAGCAGCTTGACGGGACAGCAAGGAGAAAAACTGTTTTTT	CASSLTGQQGEKLFF
18	TRBV28	TRBJ1-3	TRBD1	TGTGCCAGCAGTCCAAGTGGACCGGGACAGGGGAGTCTGAGCACCATATATTTT	CASSPSGPGQGSLSTIYF
14	TRBV30	TRBJ1-5	.	TGTGCCTGGAGTGTACACGATAGCAATCAGCCCCAGCATTTT	CAWSVHDSNQPQHF
18	TRBV11-1	TRBJ2-6	TRBD1	TGTGCCAGCAGCTTATCTCTCCAGGGGGCTGTTGGGGCCAACGTCCTGACTTTC	CASSLSLQGAVGANVLTF
13	TRBV14	TRBJ2-3	TRBD2	TGTGCCAGCAGCCAAGAGCGGGGGGATACGCAGTATTTT	CASSQERGDTQYF
15	TRBV4-1	TRBJ1-4	TRBD1	TGCGCCAGCAGCCAAGATCAGGGGGCGTCCGAAAAACTGTTTTTT	CASSQDQGASEKLFF
17	TRBV7-8	TRBJ2-1	TRBD2	TGTGCCAGCAGCTCCCCGGGTCGCGGGGGGAGGGGCAATGAGCAGTTCTTC	CASSSPGRGGRGNEQFF